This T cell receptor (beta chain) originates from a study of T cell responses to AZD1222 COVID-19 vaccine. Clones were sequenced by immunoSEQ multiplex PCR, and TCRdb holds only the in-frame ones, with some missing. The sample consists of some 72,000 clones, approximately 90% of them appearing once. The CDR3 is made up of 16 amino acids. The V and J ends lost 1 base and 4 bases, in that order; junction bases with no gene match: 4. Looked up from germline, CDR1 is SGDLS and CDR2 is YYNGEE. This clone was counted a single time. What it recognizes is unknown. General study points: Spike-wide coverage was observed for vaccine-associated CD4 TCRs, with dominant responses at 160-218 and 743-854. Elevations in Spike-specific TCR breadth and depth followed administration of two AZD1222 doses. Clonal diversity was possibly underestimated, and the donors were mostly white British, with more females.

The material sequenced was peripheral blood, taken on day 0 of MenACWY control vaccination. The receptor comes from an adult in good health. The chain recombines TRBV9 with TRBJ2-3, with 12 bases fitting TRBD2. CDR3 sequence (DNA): TGTGCCAGCAGCGTAAGGACTAGCGGGACCGCAGATACGCAGTATTTT. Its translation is CASSVRTSGTADTQYF. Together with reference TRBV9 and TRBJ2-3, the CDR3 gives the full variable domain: DSGVTQTPKHLITATGQRVTLRCSPRSGDLSVYWYQQSLDQGLQFLIQYYNGEERAKGNILERFSAQQFPDLHSELNLSSLELGDSALYFCASSVRTSGTADTQYFGPGTRLTVL.